Below are 31 T cell receptor beta chains sequenced from a single sample in a study of T cells in tuberculosis. The protocol was immunoSEQ multiplex PCR, while the TCRdb copy is restricted to in-frame clones and leaves out a portion. Seen here are some 22,000 clones, more than 95% observed once, and the top ten hold 6.2%. Sequences were obtained from PBMCs. These receptors all come from a donor aged 10-35 years with latent tuberculosis or without tuberculosis infection.

This clone has only one observation. The chain carries TRBV5-6 and TRBJ2-6; D possibly corresponds to TRBD1 (6 bases). CDR3 length equals 15 residues. Germline V gene data show CDR1 as SGHDT and CDR2 as YYEEEE. Trimming removed 4 bases at V and 0 bases at J, with 8 bases between. In DNA, the CDR3 is TGTGCCAGCAGCAGGACAGACTCTGGGGCCAACGTCCTGACTTTC. It translates to CASSRTDSGANVLTF.

J is TRBJ2-1 and V is TRBV11-2; 13 bases align to TRBD2. The CDR3 totals 16 residues. Per the germline V gene, CDR1 is SGHAT and CDR2 is FQNNGV. Trimming removed 0 bases from V and 9 bases from J; junction bases left unmatched: 5. The CDR3 protein is CASSLDRGLAGLEQFF. DNA for the CDR3: TGTGCCAGCAGCTTAGATCGGGGACTAGCGGGACTTGAGCAGTTCTTC.

There are a few counts of this clone. CDR3 sequence: CASSIGPSGRFSNIQYF. DNA for the CDR3: TGTGCCAGTAGTATAGGCCCTAGCGGGAGATTCTCAAACATTCAGTACTTC. The genes are TRBV19 and TRBJ2-4; TRBD2 aligns across 10 bases. The CDR3 is 17 amino acids. Germline lookup yields CDR1 LNHDA and CDR2 SQIVND (reference sequence). V shed 1 base and J 6 bases; nucleotides not matched to a gene: 9.

This chain joins TRBV29-1 and TRBJ2-7, with 7 bases that match TRBD1. The CDR3 extends over 16 amino acids. CDR1 is SQVTM and CDR2 is ANQGSEA in the germline V gene. Trimming cost V 4 bases and J 5 bases; bases outside gene matches: 17. The CDR3 DNA follows: TGCAGCGTTGGGGGCCGCTTGAGGACAGGTAATAACGAGCAGTACTTC. Its protein is CSVGGRLRTGNNEQYF.

The chain links TRBV29-1 to TRBJ2-2; a possible D gene is TRBD1 (5 bases). Germline V gene lookup returns CDR1 SQVTM and CDR2 ANQGSEA. This CDR3 region has 14 residues. With 3 bases removed from V and 6 bases from J, the gap between germline ends came to 14 bases. This CDR3 reads CSVDRQGTAGELFF. Written as DNA, the CDR3 is TGCAGCGTTGATCGGCAGGGAACGGCCGGGGAGCTGTTTTTT.

The chain recombines TRBV5-6 with TRBJ1-6; 7 bases align to TRBD1. The junction had 13 bases not matched to a gene; V was cut back by 4 bases and J by 9 bases. This CDR3 spans 16 amino acids. The germline CDR1 and CDR2 sequences are SGHDT and YYEEEE. The CDR3: CASSPAQRTGLSPLHF. DNA for the CDR3: TGTGCCAGCAGCCCAGCCCAAAGGACAGGTCTTTCACCCCTCCACTTT.

The V call is TRBV4-3, the J call TRBJ2-1; 7 bases agree with TRBD2. The CDR3 spans 14 residues. The germline CDR1 and CDR2 sequences are LGHNA and YSLEER. V gave up 4 bases and J gave up 9 bases; unmatched junction bases: 9. The CDR3 spells CASSPQAGVGEQFF. The CDR3 DNA follows: TGCGCCAGCAGCCCCCAGGCGGGGGTAGGTGAGCAGTTCTTC.

This chain links TRBV19 with TRBJ2-6; tentatively, D is TRBD2 (6 bases). Per germline, CDR1 LNHDA and CDR2 SQIVND (reference sequence). The CDR3 is 15 amino acids. V was trimmed by 9 bases and J by 4 bases, leaving 16 bases between them. The CDR3 loop is CASLGEEPGANVLTF. In DNA form, the CDR3 reads TGTGCCAGCCTGGGGGAGGAGCCCGGGGCCAACGTCCTGACTTTC.

The chain is built from TRBV5-4 and TRBJ2-5; 7 bases map to TRBD1. V was pared by 4 bases and J by 3 bases, with 12 bases of the junction left unmatched. This CDR3 comprises 16 residues. CDR1 is SGHNT and CDR2 is YYREEE in the germline V gene (reference sequence). CDR3 in amino acids: CASSASWAGGKETQYF. The CDR3 nucleotides read TGTGCCAGCAGCGCGTCGTGGGCAGGGGGAAAAGAGACCCAGTACTTC.

The gene calls are TRBV29-1 and TRBJ1-2; D not resolved. Germline-derived CDR1 and CDR2 are SQVTM and ANQGSEA. The CDR3 runs to 15 residues. Trimming took 0 bases from V and 0 from J, leaving 11 bases between them. CDR3 nucleotide sequence: TGCAGCGTTGAAGAAGATTGGAGCCCTAACTATGGCTACACCTTC. Its protein is CSVEEDWSPNYGYTF.

The chain combines TRBV27 with TRBJ2-7; 11 bases fit TRBD1. Germline trimming cut 3 bases from V and 2 bases from J; bases unmatched to any gene: 6. The CDR3 is 16 residues long. CDR1 and CDR2 (germline): MNHEY, SMNVEV (reference sequence). The CDR3 is CASSLVGGQGAYEQYF. DNA of the CDR3: TGTGCCAGCAGTTTGGTAGGGGGACAGGGGGCCTACGAGCAGTACTTC.

The genes are TRBV29-1 and TRBJ2-2; a weak D match, TRBD1 (6 bases). V shed 4 bases and J shed 7 bases, with 16 bases lying between them. Germline CDR1 and CDR2: SQVTM and ANQGSEA. The CDR3 length is 14 residues. For the CDR3, the DNA is TGCAGCGTTGTGGTCAGGGGAGTTAACGGGGAGCTGTTTTTT. The encoded protein is CSVVVRGVNGELFF.

Here the CDR3 DNA reads TGTGCCAGCAGCAAAGACAGGGTGGCTGGCTACACCTTC. Translation: CASSKDRVAGYTF. The genes are TRBV21-1 and TRBJ1-2; the table assigns TRBD1, which was not confirmed against the DNA. TRBV21-1 is annotated as a pseudogene. This CDR3 region has 13 residues.

This clone was detected once. The rearrangement joins TRBV2 to TRBJ1-1; tentative D call: TRBD1 (5 bases). CDR3 length equals 14 residues. Germline loops: CDR1 SNHLY, CDR2 FYNNEI. Trimming removed 6 bases at V and 10 bases at J, with 21 bases between. The CDR3 reads CASSRQRAGRAAFF. The CDR3 DNA sequence: TGTGCCAGCAGCCGGCAAAGGGCCGGCAGGGCAGCTTTCTTT. The complete variable domain, with remaining parts taken from reference TRBV2 and TRBJ1-1, reads EPEVTQTPSHQVTQMGQEVILRCVPISNHLYFYWYRQILGQKVEFLVSFYNNEISEKSEIFDDQFSVERPDGSNFTLKIRSTKLEDSAMYFCASSRQRAGRAAFFGQGTRLTVV.

The DNA for the CDR3 is TGCAGCGTTCGGACAGATTTGAACACTGAAGCTTTCTTT. Its protein product is CSVRTDLNTEAFF. The chain uses TRBV29-1 and TRBJ1-1; a weak D match, TRBD1 (6 bases). The germline V gene encodes CDR1 SQVTM and CDR2 ANQGSEA. With 5 bases removed from V and 0 bases from J, the gap between germline ends came to 10 bases. The CDR3 is 13 residues long.

V gene TRBV25-1 combines with J gene TRBJ2-5, with D possibly TRBD2 on 5 matching bases. This CDR3 contains 15 residues. Germline V gene sequence: CDR1 MGHDK, CDR2 SYGVNS. The V end lost 2 bases, the J end lost 5 bases, and 15 bases lay between the germline ends. This chain's CDR3 is CASSEVGSLGETQYF. The CDR3 coding sequence is TGTGCCAGCAGTGAAGTTGGGAGTTTGGGTGAGACCCAGTACTTC.

The chain recombines TRBV7-6 with TRBJ2-2; perhaps TRBD2 as D (5 bases). Per the germline V gene, CDR1 is SGHVS and CDR2 is FNYEAQ. Trimming cost V 7 bases and J 9 bases, with 21 bases left between them. The CDR3 consists of 15 residues. CDR3 residues: CASKSLGAGSRELFF. The CDR3, as DNA: TGTGCCAGCAAAAGCTTGGGAGCCGGCAGCCGGGAGCTGTTTTTT.

V is TRBV7-9 and J is TRBJ1-2; the match to TRBD1 covers 12 bases. Trimming cost V 3 bases and J 4 bases; bases outside gene matches: 6. The CDR3 totals 16 residues. Germline lookup yields CDR1 SEHNR and CDR2 FQNEAQ (reference sequence). The CDR3 bases are TGTGCCAGCAGCTTGGGACAGGGGGCTCTCCCCTATGGCTACACCTTC. Its translation is CASSLGQGALPYGYTF.

V gene TRBV11-2 combines with J gene TRBJ2-1; possibly TRBD2 for D (5 bases). Germline lookup yields CDR1 SGHAT and CDR2 FQNNGV. The CDR3 covers 18 residues. Trimming removed 5 bases at V and 10 bases at J, with 30 bases between. The chain's CDR3 is CASSPLLWTRLGLREQFF. The CDR3 region has the DNA TGTGCCAGCAGCCCGCTTTTGTGGACGAGACTCGGACTTCGAGAGCAGTTCTTC. The variable domain in full, with the rest retrieved from reference TRBV11-2 and TRBJ2-1, is EAGVAQSPRYKIIEKRQSVAFWCNPISGHATLYWYQQILGQGPKLLIQFQNNGVVDDSQLPKDRFSAERLKGVDSTLKIQPAKLEDSAVYLCASSPLLWTRLGLREQFFGPGTRLTVL.

This clone was observed a single time. J is TRBJ1-2 and V is TRBV29-1; 9 bases line up with TRBD1. The CDR3 consists of 13 residues. J gave up 10 bases and V 3 bases, and 9 bases lay outside the gene matches. From germline, CDR1 is SQVTM and CDR2 ANQGSEA. CDR3 sequence: CSVDSSGQGDYTF. The CDR3 DNA is TGCAGCGTTGATTCGTCGGGACAGGGAGACTACACCTTC.

J is TRBJ1-2 and V is TRBV7-2, with D perhaps TRBD1 (5 bases). Trimming cost V 0 bases and J 4 bases, with 24 bases left between them. There are 19 residues in the CDR3. Germline CDR1 SGHTA, CDR2 FQGNSA. DNA for the CDR3: TGTGCCAGCAGCTTAGCTTCGTTAGTGCTCGGCAGGGAATCCTATGGCTACACCTTC. Its protein is CASSLASLVLGRESYGYTF.

This chain connects TRBV6-6 to TRBJ2-7; TRBD1 aligns across 8 bases. The CDR3 extends over 15 amino acids. Unmatched junction bases numbered 11, after V lost 6 bases and J lost 4 bases. Germline-derived CDR1 and CDR2 are MNHNY and SVGAGI (reference sequence). CDR3 loop: CASRFTRDRRYEQYF. The CDR3 nucleotides read TGTGCCAGCAGATTTACCCGGGACAGGCGTTACGAGCAGTACTTC.

The chain joins TRBV4-3 to TRBJ2-7; D remains ambiguous. The length of the CDR3 is 14 residues. Germline CDR1 is LGHNA and CDR2 is YSLEER. V shed 4 bases and J shed 1 base, with 11 bases lying between them. The CDR3 DNA reads TGCGCCAGCAGCCCCGACACGGCTTCCTACGAGCAGTACTTC. It translates to CASSPDTASYEQYF.

The chain carries TRBV9 and TRBJ2-1; D is undetermined. Germline CDR1 SGDLS, CDR2 YYNGEE. The CDR3 contains 17 residues. V lost 0 bases, J lost 4 bases, and 17 bases lay in between. CDR3 loop: CASSVAARFGTYNEQFF. The CDR3 DNA reads as TGTGCCAGCAGCGTAGCCGCCCGGTTCGGTACGTACAATGAGCAGTTCTTC. The entire variable domain, with the rest obtained from reference TRBV9 and TRBJ2-1, is as follows: DSGVTQTPKHLITATGQRVTLRCSPRSGDLSVYWYQQSLDQGLQFLIQYYNGEERAKGNILERFSAQQFPDLHSELNLSSLELGDSALYFCASSVAARFGTYNEQFFGPGTRLTVL.

The CDR3 reads CASSLVPGQGRMKHF. The CDR3 coding sequence is TGTGCCAGCAGCTTGGTCCCGGGACAGGGGCGGATGAAGCACTTT. J is TRBJ1-6 and V is TRBV5-5; 10 bases match TRBD1. The CDR3 is 15 amino acids. CDR1 and CDR2 (germline): SGHKS, YYEKEE (reference sequence). Trimming at V came to 0 bases and at J to 19 bases, leaving 13 bases not matched to a gene. Variable domain in full (rest from reference TRBV5-5 and TRBJ1-6): DAGVTQSPTHLIKTRGQQVTLRCSPISGHKSVSWYQQVLGQGPQFIFQYYEKEERGRGNFPDRFSARQFPNYSSELNVNALLLGDSALYLCASSLVPGQGRMKHFGNGTRLTVT.

The V and J genes are TRBV4-1 and TRBJ2-7; TRBD2 matches at 8 bases. The ends lost 4 bases at V and 2 bases at J; junction bases unmatched: 10. CDR3 length: 16 amino acids. The germline V gene encodes CDR1 MGHRA and CDR2 YSYEKL. The CDR3 is CASSLLGGGTPYEQYF. The CDR3 region has the DNA TGCGCCAGCAGCCTCCTCGGGGGGGGGACACCCTACGAGCAGTACTTC.

The chain recombines TRBV6-1 with TRBJ1-5; D not resolved. V gave up 0 bases and J gave up 15 bases, with 24 bases separating them. CDR1 and CDR2 from the germline V gene are MNHNS and SASEGT. The CDR3 covers 16 residues. DNA of the CDR3: TGTGCCAGCAGTGAAGCGCCTAGTTATTTGAGTAAGTTCCTGCATTTT. It specifies CASSEAPSYLSKFLHF.

This clone has only one observation. The gene calls are TRBV19 and TRBJ2-5, with 7 bases aligning to TRBD1. The V and J ends lost 4 bases and 4 bases, in that order; junction bases with no gene match: 3. From germline, CDR1 is LNHDA and CDR2 SQIVND (reference sequence). There are 13 residues in the CDR3. The CDR3, as DNA: TGTGCCAGTAGTACGGGACAGATAGAGACCCAGTACTTC. It specifies CASSTGQIETQYF.

The chain joins TRBV13 to TRBJ2-7; D might be TRBD1 (8 bases). V was clipped by 3 bases and J by 2 bases, with 14 bases between them. CDR3 length equals 15 residues. Germline V gene lookup returns CDR1 PRHDT and CDR2 FYEKMQ (reference sequence). The CDR3 loop reads CASSLRGTGPYEQYF. The CDR3 nucleotides are TGTGCCAGCAGCTTGCGGGGGACAGGACCCTACGAGCAGTACTTC.

The V call is TRBV11-2, the J call TRBJ2-2; 7 positions agree with TRBD2. Germline trimming cut 3 bases from V and 6 bases from J; bases unmatched to any gene: 7. This CDR3 is 15 amino acids long. CDR1 is SGHAT, CDR2 FQNNGV, per germline. The chain's CDR3 is CASSFRGGGSGELFF. DNA of the CDR3: TGTGCCAGCAGCTTCCGGGGCGGGGGATCCGGGGAGCTGTTTTTT.

The chain links TRBV20-1 to TRBJ2-1, with a possible D match to TRBD2 (6 bases). This CDR3 comprises 11 residues. The V gene lost 3 bases and the J gene lost 6 bases, with 6 bases spanning the gap. Per the germline V gene, CDR1 is DFQATT and CDR2 is SNEGSKA (reference sequence). CDR3 sequence reads: CSARRGNEQFF. For the CDR3, the DNA is TGCAGTGCTAGGCGGGGCAATGAGCAGTTCTTC.